Below, one T cell receptor beta chain is given with its context. Its matching antigen is unknown. This record belongs to a study of early T cells in non-severe SARS-CoV-2 infection. Study summary: Sequencing used unsorted whole-blood bulk RNA, so chains lack pairing.

The protocol attached unique molecular identifiers to individual cDNA molecules. TCRdb reprocessed the 5' RACE reads via MiXCR and lists one record per CDR3 protein. The data contain 60,000 to 70,000 distinct CDR3 sequences, 5.5% to 7% of them seen just once; the ten biggest clones take up about 3.4%. Findings and caveats of the study: The VDJdb matching leaned toward anti-spike CD8 responses and overlooked private and CD4 specificities.

The CDR3 runs to 14 residues. The V gene's germline CDR1 is SGHKS and CDR2 YYEKEE (reference sequence). The V end was cut by 0 bases, the J end by 8 bases, with 14 bases between. The V call is TRBV5-5, the J call TRBJ1-2; D perhaps matches TRBD1 (6 bases). This material consisted of whole blood, taken at baseline. The receptor was isolated from an adult who was a healthcare worker with PCR-confirmed SARS-CoV-2 infection or an uninfected control (not recorded which). The CDR3 spells CASSLGQVMRGYTF. As DNA, the CDR3 is TGTGCCAGCAGCTTGGGACAGGTGATGAGGGGCTACACCTTC.